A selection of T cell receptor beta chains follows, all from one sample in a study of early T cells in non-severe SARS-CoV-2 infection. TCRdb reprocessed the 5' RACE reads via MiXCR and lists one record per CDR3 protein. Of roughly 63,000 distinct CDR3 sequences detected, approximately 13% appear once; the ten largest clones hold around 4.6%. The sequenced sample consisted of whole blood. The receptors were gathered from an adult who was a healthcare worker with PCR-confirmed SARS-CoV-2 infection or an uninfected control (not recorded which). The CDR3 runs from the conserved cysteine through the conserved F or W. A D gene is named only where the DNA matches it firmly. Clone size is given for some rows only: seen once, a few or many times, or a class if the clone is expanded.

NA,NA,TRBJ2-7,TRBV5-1,TGCGCCAGCAGCTGGGACATGGCCTCCTACGAGCAGTACTTC,CASSWDMASYEQYF
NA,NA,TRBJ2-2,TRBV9,TGTGCCAGCAACGCACCACCGAACACCGGGGAGCTGTTTTTT,CASNAPPNTGELFF
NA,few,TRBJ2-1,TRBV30,TGTGCCTGGAGCGCCTTTGGACGCCTCAATGAGCAGTTCTTC,CAWSAFGRLNEQFF
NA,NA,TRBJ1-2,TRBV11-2,TGTGCCAGCAGTCTCGGACCCAAGGGAGGCTACACCTTC,CASSLGPKGGYTF
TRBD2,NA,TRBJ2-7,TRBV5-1,TGCGCCAGCAACCAGGGACTAGCGGGGAACGAGCAGTACTTC,CASNQGLAGNEQYF
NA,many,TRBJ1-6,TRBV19,TGTGCCAGTAGCACCGACAGGCCGAGCTCCTATAATTCACCCCTCCACTTT,CASSTDRPSSYNSPLHF
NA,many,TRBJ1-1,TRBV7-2,TGTGCCAGCAGCTTAAGTACTGGGAGCACTGAAGCTTTCTTT,CASSLSTGSTEAFF
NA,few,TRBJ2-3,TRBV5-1,TGCGCCAGCAGCTTGGAAGGGGAAGCAGATACGCAGTATTTT,CASSLEGEADTQYF
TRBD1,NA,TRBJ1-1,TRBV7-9,TGTGCCAGCAGCTTGGGGACAGGGGGCATGAACACTGAAGCTTTCTTT,CASSLGTGGMNTEAFF
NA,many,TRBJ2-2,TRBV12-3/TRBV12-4,TGTGCCAGCAGTTTTCAGTCTAGGAGTCCGAACACCGGGGAGCTGTTTTTT,CASSFQSRSPNTGELFF
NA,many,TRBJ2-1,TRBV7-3,TGTGCCAGCAGCCGCGAGGGGGGCACCTCCTACAATGAGCAGTTCTTC,CASSREGGTSYNEQFF
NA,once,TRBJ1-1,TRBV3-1,TGTGCCAGCAGCCAAGTCCGTGCCGGCACTGAAGCTTTCTTT,CASSQVRAGTEAFF
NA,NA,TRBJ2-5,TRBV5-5,TGTGCCAGCAGCTTGGCTATCCAAGAGACCCAGTACTTC,CASSLAIQETQYF
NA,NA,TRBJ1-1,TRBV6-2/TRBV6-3,TGTGCCAGCAGGGAACAGGTTCGAGCTTTCTTT,CASREQVRAFF
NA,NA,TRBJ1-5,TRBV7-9,TGTGCCAGCAGCTTAGCAGGGTTCCAGCCCCAGCATTTT,CASSLAGFQPQHF
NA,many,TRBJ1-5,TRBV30,TGTGCCTGGAGTGTAAAAGGATCCCAGCCCCAGCATTTT,CAWSVKGSQPQHF
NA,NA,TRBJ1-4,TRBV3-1,TGTGCCAGCAGCCAAGCCCACACCTCAACTAATGAAAAACTGTTTTTT,CASSQAHTSTNEKLFF
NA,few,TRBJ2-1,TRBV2,TGTGCCAGCAGTGAGGGCAGGGCCACCTACAATGAGCAGTTCTTC,CASSEGRATYNEQFF
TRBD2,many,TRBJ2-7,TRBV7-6,TGTGCCAGCAGCTTAGACCCCATACTAGCGGGGGGCCACGAGCAGTACTTC,CASSLDPILAGGHEQYF
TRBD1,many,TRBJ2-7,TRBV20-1,TGCAGTGCTAGAGCCACGGACAGGGCCTCCTACGAGCAGTACTTC,CSARATDRASYEQYF
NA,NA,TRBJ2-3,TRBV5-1,TGCGCCAGCAGCTTGGCTCAGAATGCGAATACGCAGTATTTT,CASSLAQNANTQYF
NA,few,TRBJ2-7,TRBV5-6,TGTGCCAGCAGCTTGGCCCCCGGGGGGCAGTACTTC,CASSLAPGGQYF
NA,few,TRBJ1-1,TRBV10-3,TGTGCCATCAGGACCACAGGGAACACTGAAGCTTTCTTT,CAIRTTGNTEAFF
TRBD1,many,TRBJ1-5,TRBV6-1,TGTGCCAGCAGGACCGGGACAGGTTATGAGCAGCCCCAGCATTTT,CASRTGTGYEQPQHF
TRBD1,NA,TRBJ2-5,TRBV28,TGTGCCAGCAGGATGGACAGGGTACAAGAGACCCAGTACTTC,CASRMDRVQETQYF
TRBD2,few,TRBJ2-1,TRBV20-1,TGCAGTGCTAGAGATATTGGACTAGCGGGGCTCTCCTACAATGAGCAGTTCTTC,CSARDIGLAGLSYNEQFF
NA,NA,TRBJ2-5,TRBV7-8,TGTGCCAGCAGCACACTACCGGGACACGGACAAGAGACCCAGTACTTC,CASSTLPGHGQETQYF
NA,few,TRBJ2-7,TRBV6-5,TGTGCCGGTGGGCGCTACGAGCAGTACTTC,CAGGRYEQYF
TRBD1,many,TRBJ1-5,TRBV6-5,TGTGCCAGCAGTGTGACAGGGAATCAGCCCCAGCATTTT,CASSVTGNQPQHF
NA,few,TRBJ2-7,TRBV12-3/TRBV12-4,TGTGCCAGCAGTGACAGTTTCTACGAGCAGTACTTC,CASSDSFYEQYF
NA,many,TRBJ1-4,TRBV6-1,TGTGCCAGCAGGCGGGACAACTATGAAAAACTGTTTTTT,CASRRDNYEKLFF
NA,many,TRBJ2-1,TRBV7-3,TGTGCCAGCAGCCCTGGGGGGAGCTCCTACAATGAGCAGTTCTTC,CASSPGGSSYNEQFF
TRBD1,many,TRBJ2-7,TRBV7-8,TGTGCCAGCAGCTTAAGCGGGACAGGGACCTACGAGCAGTACTTC,CASSLSGTGTYEQYF
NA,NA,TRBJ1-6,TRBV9,TGTGCCAGCAGCGTAGAAAGGGATAATTCATCCCTCCACTTT,CASSVERDNSSLHF
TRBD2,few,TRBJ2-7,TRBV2,TGTGCCAGCAGTAACGGACTAGCGGGGCAGTACTTC,CASSNGLAGQYF
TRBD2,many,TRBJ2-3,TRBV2,TGTGCCAGCACCGCCACTAGCGGGGGGGTAGGAGATACGCAGTATTTT,CASTATSGGVGDTQYF
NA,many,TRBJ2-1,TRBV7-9,TGTGCCAGCCAAGCTGTTGCGGGAAACTACAATGAGCAGTTCTTC,CASQAVAGNYNEQFF
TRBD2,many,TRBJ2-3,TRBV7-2,TGTGCCAGCAGCCAGAGCGGGGGGCACACAGATACGCAGTATTTT,CASSQSGGHTDTQYF
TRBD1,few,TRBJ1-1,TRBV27,TGTGCCACCGCGGACAGGGAAGACACTGAAGCTTTCTTT,CATADREDTEAFF
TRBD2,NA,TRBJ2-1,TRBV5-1,TGCGCCAGCAGCTCCGGGGGGGTTAACAATGAGCAGTTCTTC,CASSSGGVNNEQFF
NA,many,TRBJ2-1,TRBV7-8,TGTGCCAGCAGCTTAGAATGGGGCGGGGGCCTTTACAATGAGCAGTTCTTC,CASSLEWGGGLYNEQFF
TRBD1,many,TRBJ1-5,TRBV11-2,TGTGCCAGCAGCCCCGGGACAGGGCGGAATTATAGCAATCAGCCCCAGCATTTT,CASSPGTGRNYSNQPQHF
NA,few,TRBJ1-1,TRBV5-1,TGCGCCAGCAGCCCGCGGGCGGGGAATTCAAACACTGAAGCTTTCTTT,CASSPRAGNSNTEAFF